The 27 T cell receptor beta chains below were found in one sample sequenced in a study of primary melanoma T cells and metastatic recurrence. Data came from immunoSEQ multiplex PCR; TCRdb stores just in-frame clones and leaves some out. The sample has about 600 clones, around three quarters seen once. The material sequenced was melanoma tumor tissue. These TCRs come from a human donor with melanoma.

This chain links TRBV28 with TRBJ1-4; D may be TRBD1 (6 bases). Trimming left V 7 bases short and J 5 bases short, with 17 bases between. This CDR3 is built from 15 residues. The germline CDR1 and CDR2 sequences are MDHEN and SYDVKM. CDR3 sequence (DNA): TGTGCCAGCATGAGGGGAGACAGGCGGAATGAAAAACTGTTTTTT. Its protein product is CASMRGDRRNEKLFF.

The gene calls are TRBV19 and TRBJ1-4; D ambiguous. Trimming shortened V by 0 bases and J by 3 bases, and 8 bases separated the two germline ends. CDR3 length: 15 residues. Per germline, CDR1 LNHDA and CDR2 SQIVND (reference sequence). The CDR3 is CASSIDRSSNEKLFF. The CDR3 region has the DNA TGTGCCAGTAGTATAGACCGGTCTTCTAATGAAAAACTGTTTTTT.

The chain has TRBV5-1 and TRBJ1-4, with D possibly matching TRBD1 (5 bases). CDR1 SGHRS and CDR2 YFSETQ come from the germline V gene. The CDR3 covers 14 residues. Trimming took 0 bases from V and 3 from J, leaving 6 bases between them. The CDR3 DNA reads TGCGCCAGCAGCTTGGGGGACCCTAATGAAAAACTGTTTTTT. Amino acid sequence: CASSLGDPNEKLFF. Full variable domain (outside the CDR3, taken from reference TRBV5-1 and TRBJ1-4): KAGVTQTPRYLIKTRGQQVTLSCSPISGHRSVSWYQQTPGQGLQFLFEYFSETQRNKGNFPGRFSGRQFSNSRSEMNVSTLELGDSALYLCASSLGDPNEKLFFGSGTQLSVL.

V and J are TRBV28 and TRBJ2-2; maybe TRBD2 (5 bases). CDR3 length: 16 amino acids. The V and J ends lost 2 bases and 6 bases respectively, with 16 bases between them. Germline lookup yields CDR1 MDHEN and CDR2 SYDVKM. The chain's CDR3 is CASSLTRAAGSGELFF. CDR3 bases: TGTGCCAGCAGTTTAACGCGGGCGGCAGGCTCCGGGGAGCTGTTTTTT.

The V and J genes are TRBV7-2 and TRBJ1-3; D is ambiguous. Trimming stripped 5 bases from V and 0 bases from J, with 20 bases between. The CDR3 runs 18 residues. CDR1 and CDR2 (germline): SGHTA, FQGNSA. This chain's CDR3 is CASSQANKPGASGNTIYF. In DNA, the CDR3 is TGTGCCAGCAGCCAAGCAAATAAGCCGGGAGCCTCTGGAAACACCATATATTTT.

The chain couples TRBV30 to TRBJ2-2, with D possibly TRBD1 on 6 matching bases. Germline V gene data show CDR1 as GTSNPN and CDR2 as SVGIG (reference sequence). V was clipped by 0 bases and J by 4 bases, with 12 bases between them. The CDR3 extends over 15 amino acids. As DNA, the CDR3 is TGTGCCTGGAGTGTACCAGGGGCTGGCACCGGGGAGCTGTTTTTT. Amino acids: CAWSVPGAGTGELFF.

The V call is TRBV6-8, the J call TRBJ2-3; 7 bases agree with TRBD1. Germline values: CDR1 MNHGY, CDR2 SAAAGT. With 5 bases clipped from V and 3 bases from J, the junction kept 11 bases outside the gene matches. The CDR3 sequence is 16 residues long. The CDR3: CASSRGQVDNTDTQYF. CDR3 bases: TGTGCCAGCAGTCGCGGACAGGTGGATAATACAGATACGCAGTATTTT.

This chain joins TRBV14 and TRBJ2-5, with TRBD2 matching over 11 bases. V trimming: 5 bases; J trimming: 1 base; junction bases outside the gene matches: 3. The V gene's germline CDR1 is SGHDN and CDR2 FVKESK. This CDR3 spans 15 amino acids. The DNA of the CDR3 is TGTGCCAGCAGCGCTAGCGGGGGGTCCCAAGAGACCCAGTACTTC. It yields the protein CASSASGGSQETQYF.

The chain uses TRBV11-3 and TRBJ2-3; D uncertain. The CDR3 has 14 residues. V shed 3 bases and J shed 3 bases, with 10 bases lying between them. Germline V gene sequence: CDR1 SGHNT, CDR2 YENEEA. For the CDR3, the DNA is TGTGCCAGCAGCTTGGCTCCAGATACAGATACGCAGTATTTT. This gives the protein CASSLAPDTDTQYF.

The J gene is TRBJ2-3, the V gene TRBV30; 11 positions agree with TRBD2. The germline V gene encodes CDR1 GTSNPN and CDR2 SVGIG (reference sequence). Losses at the gene ends were 1 base for V and 2 bases for J; bases not matched to a gene: 2. The CDR3 is made up of 15 amino acids. Here the CDR3 reads CAWSELAGDTDTQYF. The CDR3 bases are TGTGCCTGGAGTGAACTAGCGGGAGACACAGATACGCAGTATTTT.

This chain uses TRBV19 with TRBJ1-2, with 8 bases lining up with TRBD1. After removal of 0 bases from V and 7 bases from J, the junction contained 10 bases not matched to a gene. Germline V gene data show CDR1 as LNHDA and CDR2 as SQIVND (reference sequence). The CDR3 length is 16 residues. CDR3 protein: CASSIDHQGAVSGYTF. CDR3 sequence (DNA): TGTGCCAGTAGTATAGATCACCAGGGGGCGGTTAGTGGCTACACCTTC. The whole variable domain, remainder taken from reference TRBV19 and TRBJ1-2, is DGGITQSPKYLFRKEGQNVTLSCEQNLNHDAMYWYRQDPGQGLRLIYYSQIVNDFQKGDIAEGYSVSREKKESFPLTVTSAQKNPTAFYLCASSIDHQGAVSGYTFGSGTRLTVV.

V is TRBV6-7 and J is TRBJ2-7; D gene unclear. TRBV6-7 is given ORF status, its function remaining uncertain. V lost 5 bases, J lost 0 bases, and 8 bases lay in between. The CDR3 loop spans 13 amino acids. CDR3 DNA sequence: TGTGCCAGCAGTGAAGAGATCTCCTACGAGCAGTACTTC. Encoded protein: CASSEEISYEQYF.

This clone has just one count. The chain carries TRBV28 and TRBJ2-5; D tentatively reads TRBD1 or TRBD2 (6 bases each). V lost 2 bases and J lost 1, with 14 bases in between. The CDR3 spans 16 residues. From germline, CDR1 is MDHEN and CDR2 SYDVKM. CDR3 DNA: TGTGCCAGCAGTTTAAGCCGGGGGCCGGGCCAAGAGACCCAGTACTTC. Protein: CASSLSRGPGQETQYF.

V and J are TRBV28 and TRBJ1-5, with D hard to call. V was cut by 5 bases and J by 5 bases, with 16 bases left in between. The CDR3 runs to 15 residues. Germline V gene lookup returns CDR1 MDHEN and CDR2 SYDVKM. In DNA form, the CDR3 reads TGTGCCAGCAGTCAGAGAATCGGCTGGGATCAGCCCCAGCATTTT. Translating gives CASSQRIGWDQPQHF.

The V and J genes are TRBV25-1 and TRBJ2-7; D is perhaps TRBD1 (5 bases). Germline loops: CDR1 MGHDK, CDR2 SYGVNS. V lost 4 bases, J lost 5 bases, and 9 bases lay in between. This CDR3 has 12 residues. In nucleotides, the CDR3 is TGTGCCAGCAGTGCAGGGAAGGACGAGCAGTACTTC. Protein product: CASSAGKDEQYF.

Judged by abundance, this clone is large. This chain connects TRBV18 to TRBJ2-1; TRBD2 matches 11 bases. This CDR3 has 14 amino acids. V lost 2 bases to trimming and J lost 7 bases; unmatched junction nucleotides: 1. The germline V gene has CDR1 KGHSH and CDR2 LQKENI. The CDR3 is CASSPGLAGNEQFF. CDR3 coding DNA: TGTGCCAGCTCACCAGGACTAGCGGGTAATGAGCAGTTCTTC.

The V call is TRBV18, the J call TRBJ1-1; no reliable D call. CDR3 length equals 14 residues. Germline assignment: CDR1 KGHSH and CDR2 LQKENI. Trimming took off 9 bases at V and 2 bases at J, with 16 bases between the two ends. The CDR3 sequence: CASSDWPLNTEAFF. The CDR3 DNA follows: TGTGCCAGTTCCGACTGGCCGCTAAACACTGAAGCTTTCTTT.

The CDR3 DNA reads as TGCAGCGTTCAGAATACAGCTAACTATGGCTACACCTTC. It is translated as CSVQNTANYGYTF. This rearrangement joins TRBV29-1 to TRBJ1-2, with D unclear. The CDR3 length is 13 residues. V was pared by 5 bases and J by 0 bases, with 10 bases between. The germline gives CDR1 SQVTM, CDR2 ANQGSEA.

The chain combines TRBV9 with TRBJ1-2; no reliable D call. There are 12 residues in the CDR3. The V and J ends lost 0 bases and 3 bases respectively, with 3 bases between them. CDR1 is SGDLS, CDR2 YYNGEE, per germline. CDR3 nucleotides: TGTGCCAGCAGCGTAGGGGACTATGGCTACACCTTC. Encoded protein: CASSVGDYGYTF.

The rearrangement joins TRBV28 to TRBJ2-5; 8 bases are a match to TRBD1. Germline V CDR1 and CDR2: MDHEN, SYDVKM. The CDR3 totals 15 residues. V lost 3 bases to trimming and J lost 4 bases; unmatched junction nucleotides: 7. Here the CDR3 reads CASSFEQGAGETQYF. CDR3 nucleotide sequence: TGTGCCAGCAGTTTTGAGCAGGGGGCGGGAGAGACCCAGTACTTC.

The V call is TRBV6-8, the J call TRBJ2-5; D tentatively reads TRBD1 or TRBD2 (5 bases each). V was cut by 5 bases and J by 4 bases, with 11 bases left in between. The CDR3 is 13 amino acids. Germline V gene lookup returns CDR1 MNHGY and CDR2 SAAAGT. The CDR3 DNA sequence: TGTGCCAGCAGTGGGGGTTTGAGAGAGACCCAGTACTTC. Protein sequence: CASSGGLRETQYF.

To note about this clone: One end of the junction does not line up with germline, which may come from a read error. CDR3 sequence reads: CASSSVGRGEGYEQYF. The CDR3 DNA reads TGTGCCAGCAGCTCAGTTGGGCGAGGGGAGGGATACGAGCAGTACTTT. The chain carries TRBV7-7 and TRBJ2-7; TRBD2 aligns across 7 bases. Germline values: CDR1 SSHAT, CDR2 FNYEAQ (reference sequence). The CDR3 has 16 amino acids.

V usage is TRBV6-8 and J usage is TRBJ1-5; D call uncertain. The CDR3 contains 15 residues. Deletions cut 8 bases from V and 0 bases from J, with 14 bases between. Germline CDR1 MNHGY, CDR2 SAAAGT. DNA of the CDR3: TGTGCCAGCGGTAGGGTACTTTATAGCAATCAGCCCCAGCATTTT. This codes for CASGRVLYSNQPQHF.

The rearrangement links TRBV4-1 to TRBJ1-1; the D gene is possibly TRBD1 (6 bases). The germline V gene encodes CDR1 MGHRA and CDR2 YSYEKL. CDR3 size: 19 residues. Deletions cut 0 bases from V and 0 bases from J, with 20 bases between. This CDR3 reads CASSQDPETGDVMNTEAFF. The CDR3 region has the DNA TGCGCCAGCAGCCAAGATCCAGAGACAGGCGACGTCATGAACACTGAAGCTTTCTTT.

V is TRBV18 and J is TRBJ2-7; D unclear. The V and J ends lost 2 bases and 3 bases respectively, with 8 bases between them. This CDR3 is 13 amino acids long. Germline lookup yields CDR1 KGHSH and CDR2 LQKENI. CDR3 residues: CASSPERYYEQYF. The CDR3 DNA reads as TGTGCCAGCTCACCAGAACGGTACTACGAGCAGTACTTC.

This clone was found once. The chain links TRBV30 to TRBJ1-2; D unclear. The germline CDR1 and CDR2 sequences are GTSNPN and SVGIG (reference sequence). V shed 2 bases and J shed 3 bases, with 7 bases lying between them. This CDR3 comprises 12 residues. The CDR3 loop is CAWSPVDYGYTF. CDR3 nucleotides: TGTGCCTGGAGTCCGGTGGACTATGGCTACACCTTC. Full variable domain (missing parts from reference TRBV30 and TRBJ1-2): SQTIHQWPATLVQPVGSPLSLECTVEGTSNPNLYWYRQAAGRGLQLLFYSVGIGQISSEVPQNLSASRPQDRQFILSSKKLLLSDSGFYLCAWSPVDYGYTFGSGTRLTVV.

The chain uses TRBV11-3 and TRBJ2-6; D is unresolved. The CDR3 sequence is 15 residues long. V lost 2 bases to trimming and J lost 0 bases, with 5 bases between them. CDR1 is SGHNT and CDR2 is YENEEA in the germline V gene. In nucleotides, the CDR3 is TGTGCCAGCAGCTTAAGTAGCTCTGGGGCCAACGTCCTGACTTTC. Encoded protein: CASSLSSSGANVLTF.